This T cell receptor beta chain was retrieved from a study of radiation and T cells in renal cell carcinoma. A remark on this clone: What it recognizes is unknown.

Time point defined: blood 2 weeks post-SBRT. Specified treatment: 15 Gy SBRT to primary tumor, nephrectomy 4 weeks later. Germline CDR1 reads KGHSH; CDR2 reads LQKENI. Trimming pared 5 bases from V and 0 bases from J, leaving 19 bases between. The CDR3 is made up of 17 amino acids. Some clones are missing from TCRdb's copy, which holds only in-frame ones; the method was immunoSEQ multiplex PCR. Found here are tens of thousands of clones, about 86% of them singletons; the top ten hold 22%. General observations from the study: From baseline, blood top tumor clonotypes peaked at 2 weeks post-radiation.

The receptor was isolated from a woman between 45 and 65 years old with renal cell carcinoma. The gene calls are TRBV18 and TRBJ1-1; weak D call: TRBD1 (5 bases). The sample was blood, taken from a patient whose treatment included radiotherapy and nephrectomy. This CDR3 reads CASSKSSGWGMNTEAFF. The DNA of the CDR3 is TGTGCCAGCTCAAAGTCTTCAGGGTGGGGCATGAACACTGAAGCTTTCTTT.